This paragraph reports one T cell receptor (beta chain). Its antigen is still unknown. No quality values exist for individual bases; no much larger clone is one base distant. Collaborating institutions collected whole blood in K2EDTA tubes following their own protocols. For TCRbeta analysis, collaborators shipped samples as frozen whole blood, isolated PBMCs, or DNA extracted from either of those sample types. The germline V gene (reference sequence) yields MNHEY for CDR1 and SMNVEV for CDR2. The CDR3 sequence holds 16 residues, the cysteine and phenylalanine included. The kept DNA is CDR3 alone, 48 bases in frame from the first base. V ends up 8 bases short and J 6 bases short, with an unmatched junction base count of 10. The immunoSEQ Assay, a bias-controlled multiplex PCR, was used to amplify TCRbeta CDR3 regions from genomic DNA. The source study handled its data this way. The number of nucleated cells in each sample was estimated from the amplification of reference gene primers within the assay. Sequence reads were collapsed and filtered to measure the absolute abundance of every unique TCRbeta CDR3 rearrangement. Productive Simpson clonality was computed per sample as the square root of Simpson's diversity index over productive rearrangements. In its TCRdb copy, this immuneACCESS table keeps in-frame sequences only and misses some clones. Where compared with another copy, unresolved V genes explain less than half of these, and the others have no known cause. The V and J calls and clone size come from that table; D and trimming were worked out from the DNA. This sample lists 150,000 to 200,000 clones; 88% were detected once. Roughly 4.7% of the sample rests with the top ten.

This sample was included in a study of blood T cell repertoires in COVID-19 (dated by TCRdb to about 2020). Notes on the research overall: Collaborator samples came from the United States, Italy and Spain and covered acute and convalescent phases of COVID-19. The prospective study material was composed of cDNA or gDNA derived from T cells, B-cell-depleted T cells, or PBMCs. Subjects who had been exposed to COVID-19, were actively infected with it, or had recovered from it provided the deeply sampled blood TCRbeta repertoires that made up the dataset. The repertoires were released in a freely available public database intended as a resource for research on the immune response to SARS-CoV-2. The samples were drawn from two sources: the first 160 participants of the ongoing ImmuneRACE study, and 1,000 to 1,500 subjects contributed by 6 global collaborators. The sample metadata nearly always contained a de-identified subject ID, COVID-19 status, age in years and sex. Where available, HLA class I and class II types were obtained from metadata supplied by the sample provider rather than from assay-based typing. The study at large found these results: The quantity of clinical and demographic metadata differed by source and by participant and was supplied without curation.

Sequenced: peripheral blood. This clonotype was obtained from a human donor in a cohort sampled during active COVID-19. The chain employs TRBV27 and TRBJ2-7; TRBD2 lines up with 16 middle nucleotides. The nucleotide sequence reads TGTGCCAGCCGTTCCGGGACTAGCGGGAGGGCTCCCGAGCAGTACTTC. This codes for CASRSGTSGRAPEQYF.